A single sample is the source of the 25 T cell receptor beta chains below, sequenced in a study of cytomegalovirus exposure and HLA in healthy donors. Both 60 Vbeta primers and 13 Jbeta primers went into the PCR. The repertoire was sequenced with immunoSEQ multiplex PCR; TCRdb's copy has only in-frame clones and lacks some. The top ten hold 3% to 4% of the sample, which has 150,000 or so clones, 65% to 80% seen once. The sequenced material came from PBMCs. The receptors stem from a woman aged 40 to 49 in good health and CMV-seronegative.

The V gene is TRBV6-5, the J gene TRBJ1-1; weak D call: TRBD1 (6 bases). Germline V gene sequence: CDR1 MNHEY, CDR2 SVGAGI. The CDR3 runs 13 residues. The V end was cut by 3 bases, the J end by 5 bases, with 10 bases between. CDR3 amino acids: CASSYGGWTEAFF. The CDR3 nucleotides are TGTGCCAGCAGTTATGGGGGCTGGACTGAAGCTTTCTTT.

The V call is TRBV5-1, the J call TRBJ2-2; TRBD1 matches 7 bases. From germline, CDR1 is SGHRS and CDR2 YFSETQ. The CDR3 is 15 amino acids. After removal of 4 bases from V and 1 base from J, the junction contained 4 bases not matched to a gene. The CDR3 loop reads CASSATGVNTGELFF. CDR3 coding DNA: TGCGCCAGCAGCGCCACAGGGGTGAACACCGGGGAGCTGTTTTTT.

The gene calls are TRBV7-2 and TRBJ2-7; 9 bases map to TRBD1. This CDR3 region has 16 residues. V shed 1 base and J 0 bases; nucleotides not matched to a gene: 4. Germline assignment: CDR1 SGHTA and CDR2 FQGNSA. CDR3 sequence: CASSLEGQGSSYEQYF. CDR3 sequence (DNA): TGTGCCAGCAGCTTAGAAGGACAGGGGAGCTCCTACGAGCAGTACTTC.

This rearrangement joins TRBV11-2 to TRBJ1-3, with D perhaps TRBD1 (6 bases). The CDR3 loop spans 15 amino acids. V shed 3 bases and J shed 2 bases, with 11 bases lying between them. Germline V gives CDR1 SGHAT, CDR2 FQNNGV. The CDR3 protein is CASSLAGVTGNTIYF. The CDR3, as DNA: TGTGCCAGCAGCTTGGCAGGGGTTACTGGAAACACCATATATTTT.

This clone was recorded a few times. The gene calls are TRBV5-6 and TRBJ2-3, with a tentative D call TRBD1 (6 bases). The length of the CDR3 is 16 residues. The V end lost 4 bases, the J end lost 1 base, and 16 bases lay between the germline ends. From germline, CDR1 is SGHDT and CDR2 YYEEEE. The CDR3 loop reads CASSPQGTLGTDTQYF. The DNA for the CDR3 is TGTGCCAGCAGCCCACAGGGCACTCTAGGCACAGATACGCAGTATTTT.

This clone was observed a handful of times. The gene calls are TRBV6-1 and TRBJ2-5; 7 nucleotides align to TRBD1. V lost 5 bases and J lost 1; bases outside the gene matches: 4. From germline, CDR1 is MNHNS and CDR2 SASEGT. The CDR3 covers 14 residues. Here the CDR3 DNA reads TGTGCCAGCAGTCCCGGGACAGCCCAAGAGACCCAGTACTTC. It specifies CASSPGTAQETQYF.

The genes are TRBV29-1 and TRBJ1-1; 8 bases map to TRBD1. Germline loops: CDR1 SQVTM, CDR2 ANQGSEA. CDR3 size: 13 residues. Trimming took 6 bases from V and 1 from J; bases not matched to a gene: 4. The CDR3 here is CSVSDRGNTEAFF. CDR3 DNA sequence: TGCAGCGTCTCAGACAGGGGGAACACTGAAGCTTTCTTT.

CDR3 in DNA: TGTGCCAGTACCAGGGGAGGGTATCAGCCCCAGCATTTT. Encoded protein: CASTRGGYQPQHF. The chain employs TRBV19 and TRBJ1-5, with D possibly TRBD1 on 6 matching bases. The CDR3 contains 13 residues. CDR1 LNHDA and CDR2 SQIVND come from the germline V gene (reference sequence). The V end lost 7 bases, the J end lost 5 bases, and 12 bases lay between the germline ends. Drawing the rest from reference TRBV19 and TRBJ1-5, the complete variable domain is DGGITQSPKYLFRKEGQNVTLSCEQNLNHDAMYWYRQDPGQGLRLIYYSQIVNDFQKGDIAEGYSVSREKKESFPLTVTSAQKNPTAFYLCASTRGGYQPQHFGDGTRLSIL.

The chain links TRBV5-1 to TRBJ2-1; possible D gene TRBD2, 6 bases. The CDR3 extends over 13 amino acids. V gave up 4 bases and J gave up 8 bases, with 13 bases separating them. Germline CDR1 reads SGHRS; CDR2 reads YFSETQ. CDR3 DNA: TGCGCCAGCAGCCTGCGACTAGTCGATGAGCAGTTCTTC. Translation gives CASSLRLVDEQFF. Full variable domain (missing parts from reference TRBV5-1 and TRBJ2-1): KAGVTQTPRYLIKTRGQQVTLSCSPISGHRSVSWYQQTPGQGLQFLFEYFSETQRNKGNFPGRFSGRQFSNSRSEMNVSTLELGDSALYLCASSLRLVDEQFFGPGTRLTVL.

This chain uses TRBV5-1 with TRBJ1-6; D is uncertain. The CDR3 is made up of 15 amino acids. Per the germline V gene, CDR1 is SGHRS and CDR2 is YFSETQ. V was clipped by 1 base and J by 7 bases, with 12 bases between them. The CDR3 nucleotides read TGCGCCAGCAGCTTGTTGCAGGTCCCGAATTCACCCCTCCACTTT. Translating it yields CASSLLQVPNSPLHF.

The chain carries TRBV5-1 and TRBJ2-3, with D unresolved. This CDR3 comprises 15 residues. V was pared by 6 bases and J by 0 bases, with 14 bases between. The germline CDR1 and CDR2 sequences are SGHRS and YFSETQ. The CDR3 bases are TGCGCCAGCACCCCCCCTAGAGCCAGCACAGATACGCAGTATTTT. Translating it yields CASTPPRASTDTQYF.

V usage is TRBV7-9 and J usage is TRBJ2-4; 11 bases align to TRBD2. From germline, CDR1 is SEHNR and CDR2 FQNEAQ (reference sequence). V shed 5 bases and J 1 base; nucleotides not matched to a gene: 1. This CDR3 comprises 15 residues. CDR3 residues: CASSRTSGAKNIQYF. The CDR3, as DNA: TGTGCCAGCAGCCGGACTAGCGGGGCCAAAAACATTCAGTACTTC.

A word on this clone: The junction does not match germline at one end; this may be a read error. This chain joins TRBV7-7 and TRBJ2-3; possibly TRBD2 for D (5 bases). CDR3 length: 15 amino acids. Per germline, CDR1 SSHAT and CDR2 FNYEAQ (reference sequence). CDR3 nucleotides: TGTGCTAGCAGCCCCGACTATTCTCACACAGATACGCAGTATTTT. Translated: CASSPDYSHTDTQYF.

The chain joins TRBV18 to TRBJ1-2, with D perhaps matching TRBD1 (6 bases). V lost 2 bases to trimming and J lost 6 bases, with 10 bases between them. The germline V gene encodes CDR1 KGHSH and CDR2 LQKENI. The CDR3 loop spans 13 amino acids. The CDR3 protein is CASSPRAGDGYTF. CDR3 coding DNA: TGTGCCAGCTCACCAAGGGCAGGGGATGGCTACACCTTC.

This clone was seen just once. This chain joins TRBV11-3 and TRBJ1-2; D is perhaps TRBD1 (6 bases). The CDR3 covers 13 residues. Germline-derived CDR1 and CDR2 are SGHNT and YENEEA. Trimming took off 8 bases at V and 5 bases at J, with 15 bases between the two ends. CDR3 nucleotides: TGTGCCAGCCGGATTTCAGGGGCTTATGGCTACACCTTC. It codes for CASRISGAYGYTF.

This rearrangement joins TRBV10-3 to TRBJ2-3, with 8 bases identical to TRBD1. The CDR3 is made up of 17 amino acids. Germline V gene sequence: CDR1 ENHRY, CDR2 SYGVKD. V dropped 1 base and J dropped 0; count of bases not matched to a gene: 6. The CDR3 DNA reads TGTGCCATCAGTGAGTACCAACGGACAGGGAGCACAGATACGCAGTATTTT. Amino acid sequence: CAISEYQRTGSTDTQYF.

V usage is TRBV6-6 and J usage is TRBJ2-1, with D perhaps TRBD2 (5 bases). Germline-derived CDR1 and CDR2 are MNHNY and SVGAGI (reference sequence). The CDR3 spans 13 residues. The V and J ends lost 5 bases and 2 bases respectively, with 7 bases between them. The CDR3 DNA reads as TGTGCCAGCAGTACACTAGCCTACAATGAGCAGTTCTTC. Translation: CASSTLAYNEQFF.

The DNA of the CDR3 is TGCGCCAGCAGCTTGGGCCGACTAGCGGGAGTAGATGAGCAGTTCTTC. Residues: CASSLGRLAGVDEQFF. The chain links TRBV5-1 to TRBJ2-1; 12 bases are shared with TRBD2. Trimming took 0 bases from V and 8 from J; bases not matched to a gene: 6. The CDR3 is 16 amino acids. CDR1 SGHRS and CDR2 YFSETQ come from the germline V gene.

The J gene is TRBJ2-5, the V gene TRBV5-1; tentative D call: TRBD2 (5 bases). The CDR3 is 14 amino acids. V lost 2 bases and J 4 bases, leaving 12 bases between the germline ends. Germline CDR1 and CDR2: SGHRS and YFSETQ. The CDR3 spells CASSLRERGETQYF. DNA for the CDR3: TGCGCCAGCAGCTTACGGGAACGGGGAGAGACCCAGTACTTC.

This chain uses TRBV6-1 with TRBJ2-4; 7 positions match TRBD2. The J segment lost 8 bases and the V segment lost 6 bases, leaving 4 bases of the junction unmatched. The length of the CDR3 is 12 residues. Per the germline V gene, CDR1 is MNHNS and CDR2 is SASEGT. CDR3 amino acids: CASSGRRDIQYF. The CDR3 coding sequence is TGTGCCAGCAGCGGGAGGAGGGACATTCAGTACTTC.

This clone appeared a few times. The rearrangement uses TRBV4-2 and TRBJ1-3; D not certain. Germline V gene sequence: CDR1 LGHNA, CDR2 YNFKEQ. The CDR3 is 16 residues long. Trimming removed 1 base at V and 2 bases at J, with 12 bases between. CDR3 DNA: TGTGCCAGCAGCCAAGGAGGGCATTCCCCTGGAAACACCATATATTTT. The encoded protein is CASSQGGHSPGNTIYF.

The rearrangement uses TRBV18 and TRBJ2-7, with D perhaps matching TRBD2 (6 bases). CDR3 length: 15 residues. The ends were cut back, 3 bases at V and 1 base at J, with 13 bases in the middle. Looked up from germline, CDR1 is KGHSH and CDR2 is LQKENI. This CDR3 reads CASSPGGTASYEQYF. CDR3 coding DNA: TGTGCCAGCTCACCGGGCGGGACCGCTTCCTACGAGCAGTACTTC.

The chain couples TRBV5-4 to TRBJ2-1; 13 bases align to TRBD2. V was pared by 3 bases and J by 10 bases, with 7 bases of the junction left unmatched. Germline assignment: CDR1 SGHNT and CDR2 YYREEE (reference sequence). This CDR3 contains 15 residues. The CDR3: CASSSGLAGANEQFF. CDR3 nucleotides: TGTGCCAGCAGCTCAGGACTAGCGGGAGCCAACGAGCAGTTCTTC. The full variable domain, in which reference TRBV5-4 and TRBJ2-1 provide the parts outside the CDR3, is ETGVTQSPTHLIKTRGQQVTLRCSSQSGHNTVSWYQQALGQGPQFIFQYYREEENGRGNFPPRFSGLQFPNYSSELNVNALELDDSALYLCASSSGLAGANEQFFGPGTRLTVL.

J is TRBJ2-7 and V is TRBV14; the D gene is possibly TRBD2 (5 bases). Trimming removed 6 bases at V and 3 bases at J, with 12 bases between. The CDR3 is 13 residues long. The germline CDR1 and CDR2 sequences are SGHDN and FVKESK. DNA for the CDR3: TGTGCCAGCAGTCCGGGATACCACTACGAGCAGTACTTC. This encodes CASSPGYHYEQYF.

This chain uses TRBV6-5 with TRBJ2-3; no clear D. This CDR3 comprises 13 residues. The germline V gene has CDR1 MNHEY and CDR2 SVGAGI. The germline V and J ends were trimmed by 5 bases and 6 bases, with 12 bases remaining between them. CDR3 residues: CASSAQVADTQYF. The CDR3 region has the DNA TGTGCCAGCAGTGCTCAAGTAGCTGATACGCAGTATTTT.